This T cell receptor (beta chain) was sequenced for a study of cytomegalovirus exposure and HLA in healthy donors. Study-wide context: Earlier, 150 million to 200 million T cells were analyzed, and some 120 million unique TCR beta sequences were found among them. Findings and limits, study-wide: The study labeled 170 or so TCR beta chains cytomegalovirus-associated. For cytomegalovirus status, the classifier reportedly gave diagnoses with high specificity and sensitivity.

Germline CDR1 and CDR2: SGHTA and FQGNSA. The V gene end was trimmed by 2 bases and the J gene end by 7 bases; junction bases not matched to a gene: 10. The CDR3 runs to 17 residues. All the people who gave samples were healthy bone marrow donors. In regard to this clone: Its cognate antigen is unknown.

With 60 Vbeta and 13 Jbeta primers, the PCR was carried out. Some clones are missing from TCRdb's copy, which holds only in-frame ones; the method was immunoSEQ multiplex PCR. The table shows approximately 200,000 clones, with approximately 83% occurring only once. The chain joins TRBV7-2 to TRBJ2-2; 10 bases fit TRBD2. Sequencing was carried out using PBMCs. This clonotype was obtained from a girl aged 10-17 years in good health and CMV-seronegative. The CDR3 DNA follows: TGTGCCAGCAGCTTACGGCGAAGCGGGAGGGCCGTCGGGGAGCTGTTTTTT. The encoded protein is CASSLRRSGRAVGELFF. Based on the CDR3 plus reference TRBV7-2 and TRBJ2-2, the full variable domain is GAGVSQSPSNKVTEKGKDVELRCDPISGHTALYWYRQSLGQGLEFLIYFQGNSAPDKSGLPSDRFSAERTGGSVSTLTIQRTQQEDSAVYLCASSLRRSGRAVGELFFGEGSRLTVL.